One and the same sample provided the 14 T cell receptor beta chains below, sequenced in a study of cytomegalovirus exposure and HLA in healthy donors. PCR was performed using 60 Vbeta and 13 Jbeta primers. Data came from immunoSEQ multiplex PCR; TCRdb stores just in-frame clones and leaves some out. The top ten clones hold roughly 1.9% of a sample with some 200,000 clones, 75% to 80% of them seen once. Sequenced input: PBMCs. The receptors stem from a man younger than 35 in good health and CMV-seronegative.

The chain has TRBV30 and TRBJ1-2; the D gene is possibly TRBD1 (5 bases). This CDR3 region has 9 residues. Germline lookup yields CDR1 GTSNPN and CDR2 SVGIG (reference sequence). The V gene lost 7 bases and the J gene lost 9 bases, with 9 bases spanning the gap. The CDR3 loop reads CASGGSYTF. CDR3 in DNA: TGTGCCTCCGGGGGGAGCTACACCTTC.

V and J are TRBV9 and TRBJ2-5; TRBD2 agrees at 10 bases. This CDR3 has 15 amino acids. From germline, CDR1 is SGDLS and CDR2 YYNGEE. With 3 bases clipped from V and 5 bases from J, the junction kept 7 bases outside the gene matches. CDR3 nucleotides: TGTGCCAGCAGCGCTAGCGGGGGAAGCGCGGAGACCCAGTACTTC. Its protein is CASSASGGSAETQYF.

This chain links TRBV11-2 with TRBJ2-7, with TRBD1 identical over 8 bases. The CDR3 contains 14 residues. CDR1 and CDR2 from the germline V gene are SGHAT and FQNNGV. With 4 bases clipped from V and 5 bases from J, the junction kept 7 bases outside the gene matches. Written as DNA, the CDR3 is TGTGCCAGCAGCTCCCGGACAGGGACGCACGAGCAGTACTTC. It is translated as CASSSRTGTHEQYF. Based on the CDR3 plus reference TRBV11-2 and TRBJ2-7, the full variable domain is EAGVAQSPRYKIIEKRQSVAFWCNPISGHATLYWYQQILGQGPKLLIQFQNNGVVDDSQLPKDRFSAERLKGVDSTLKIQPAKLEDSAVYLCASSSRTGTHEQYFGPGTRLTVT.

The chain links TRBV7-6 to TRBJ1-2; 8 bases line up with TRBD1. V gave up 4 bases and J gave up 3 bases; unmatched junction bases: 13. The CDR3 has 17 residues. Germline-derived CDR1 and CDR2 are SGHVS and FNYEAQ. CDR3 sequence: CASSSNIRTGFDYGYTF. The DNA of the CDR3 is TGTGCCAGCAGCTCGAATATAAGGACAGGGTTTGACTATGGCTACACCTTC. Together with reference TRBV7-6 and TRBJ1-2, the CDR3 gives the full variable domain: GAGVSQSPRYKVTKRGQDVALRCDPISGHVSLYWYRQALGQGPEFLTYFNYEAQQDKSGLPNDRFSAERPEGSISTLTIQRTEQRDSAMYRCASSSNIRTGFDYGYTFGSGTRLTVV.

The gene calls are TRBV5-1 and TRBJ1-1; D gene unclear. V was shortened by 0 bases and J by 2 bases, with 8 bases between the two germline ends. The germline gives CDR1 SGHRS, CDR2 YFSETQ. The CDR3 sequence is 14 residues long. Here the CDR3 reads CASSLGGLNTEAFF. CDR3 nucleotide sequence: TGCGCCAGCAGCTTGGGAGGGCTAAACACTGAAGCTTTCTTT.

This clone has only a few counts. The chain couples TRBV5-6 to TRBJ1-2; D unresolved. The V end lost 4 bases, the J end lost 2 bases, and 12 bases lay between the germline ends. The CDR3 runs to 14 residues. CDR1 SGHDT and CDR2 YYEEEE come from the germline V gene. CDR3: CASSRRRANYGYTF. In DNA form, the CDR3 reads TGTGCCAGCAGCCGGCGGCGGGCGAACTATGGCTACACCTTC. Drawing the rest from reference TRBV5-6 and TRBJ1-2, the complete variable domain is DAGVTQSPTHLIKTRGQQVTLRCSPKSGHDTVSWYQQALGQGPQFIFQYYEEEERQRGNFPDRFSGHQFPNYSSELNVNALLLGDSALYLCASSRRRANYGYTFGSGTRLTVV.

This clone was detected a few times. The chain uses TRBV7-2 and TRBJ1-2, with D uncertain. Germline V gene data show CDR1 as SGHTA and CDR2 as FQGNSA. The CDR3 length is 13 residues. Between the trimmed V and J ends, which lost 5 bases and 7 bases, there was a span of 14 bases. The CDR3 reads CASSVNRVSGYTF. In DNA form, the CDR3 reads TGTGCCAGCAGCGTAAACAGAGTTAGTGGCTACACCTTC.

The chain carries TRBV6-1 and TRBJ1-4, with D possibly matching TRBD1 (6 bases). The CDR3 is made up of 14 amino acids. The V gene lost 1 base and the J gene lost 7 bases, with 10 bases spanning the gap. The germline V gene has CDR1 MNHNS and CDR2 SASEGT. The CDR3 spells CASSEGTASEKLFF. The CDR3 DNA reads TGTGCCAGCAGTGAAGGGACAGCAAGTGAAAAACTGTTTTTT.

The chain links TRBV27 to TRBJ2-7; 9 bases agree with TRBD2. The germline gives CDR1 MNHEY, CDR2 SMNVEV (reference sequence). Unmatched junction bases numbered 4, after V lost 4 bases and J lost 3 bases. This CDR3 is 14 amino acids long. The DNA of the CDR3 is TGTGCCAGCAGTTCCGGGACTAGCCTCTACGAGCAGTACTTC. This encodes CASSSGTSLYEQYF.

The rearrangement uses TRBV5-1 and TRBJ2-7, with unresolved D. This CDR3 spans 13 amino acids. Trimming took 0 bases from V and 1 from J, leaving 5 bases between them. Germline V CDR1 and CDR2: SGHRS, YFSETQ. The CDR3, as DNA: TGCGCCAGCAGCTTGGCTGTTTCCTACGAGCAGTACTTC. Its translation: CASSLAVSYEQYF.

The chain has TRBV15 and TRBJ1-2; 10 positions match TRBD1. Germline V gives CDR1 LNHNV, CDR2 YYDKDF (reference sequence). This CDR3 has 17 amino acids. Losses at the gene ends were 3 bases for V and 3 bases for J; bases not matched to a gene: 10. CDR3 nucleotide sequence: TGTGCCACCAGCAGCGTGGGGACAGGGGATAGGGACTATGGCTACACCTTC. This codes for CATSSVGTGDRDYGYTF.

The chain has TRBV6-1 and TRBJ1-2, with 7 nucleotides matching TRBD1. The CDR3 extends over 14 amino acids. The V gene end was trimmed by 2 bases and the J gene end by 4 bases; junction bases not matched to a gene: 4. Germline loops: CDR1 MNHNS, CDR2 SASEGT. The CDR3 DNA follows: TGTGCCAGCAGTGAACAAACAGGGGTCTATGGCTACACCTTC. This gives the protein CASSEQTGVYGYTF.

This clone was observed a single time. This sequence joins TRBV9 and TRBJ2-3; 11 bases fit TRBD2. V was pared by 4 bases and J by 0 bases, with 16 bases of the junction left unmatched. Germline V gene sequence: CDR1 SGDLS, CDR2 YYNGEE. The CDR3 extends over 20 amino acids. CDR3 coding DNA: TGTGCCAGCAGCCGGCGACCCGGGACTAGCGGACCTACTAGCACAGATACGCAGTATTTT. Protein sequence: CASSRRPGTSGPTSTDTQYF.

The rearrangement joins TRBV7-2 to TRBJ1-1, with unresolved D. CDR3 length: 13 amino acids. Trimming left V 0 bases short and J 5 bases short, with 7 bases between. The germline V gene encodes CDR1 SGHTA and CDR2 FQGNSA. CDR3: CASSLAWRTEAFF. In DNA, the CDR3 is TGTGCCAGCAGCTTAGCGTGGAGGACTGAAGCTTTCTTT.